Sequencing of this TCR beta chain was carried out in a study of early T cells in non-severe SARS-CoV-2 infection. Looking at the study overall: Chains were not paired, and sequencing was done on bulk RNA from unsorted whole blood.

This clonotype has ten or more counts. TCRdb passed the 5' RACE reads through MiXCR, listing each CDR3 protein once. This table has 70,000 or so distinct CDR3 sequences, under 15% appearing once. The CDR3 contains 15 residues. The V gene end was trimmed by 6 bases and the J gene end by 4 bases; junction bases not matched to a gene: 12. The sequenced material came from whole blood. The clonotype originates from an adult who was a healthcare worker with PCR-confirmed SARS-CoV-2 infection or an uninfected control (not recorded which). J is TRBJ2-7 and V is TRBV12-3 or TRBV12-4; 7 bases line up with TRBD1. The CDR3 DNA follows: TGTGCCAGCAGCTCCACCGGGACAGTTAATTACGAGCAGTACTTC. Its protein product is CASSSTGTVNYEQYF.